This T cell receptor (beta chain) is drawn from a study of T cells after yellow fever vaccination. Notes on this clonotype: What it recognizes is unknown.

The CDR3 is 14 residues long. CDR1 and CDR2 (germline): MNHEY, SVGAGI. With 4 bases removed from V and 8 bases from J, the gap between germline ends came to 14 bases. TCRdb reanalysed the 5' RACE reads using MiXCR and keeps one entry per CDR3 protein. This sample has some 500,000 distinct CDR3 sequences, with approximately 15% found just once. General study findings and limits: The secondary response was weaker but peaked faster, day 5 versus 15. Bulk-population clonotypes that are abundant could appear as contaminants in FACS-sorted repertoires.

The clonotype comes from a man aged 30 to 45 who received the YFV17D yellow fever vaccine. The V gene is TRBV6-5, the J gene TRBJ1-4, with D hard to call. The starting material was PBMCs, obtained on the day of the yellow fever booster vaccination. Written as DNA, the CDR3 is TGTGCCAGCAGTTCCTCGGTCACGGCCGAAAAACTGTTTTTT. This translates into CASSSSVTAEKLFF.